This is a list of T cell receptor beta chains from one sample in a study of shared clonotypes between healthy human individuals. Repertoires were generated with immunoSEQ multiplex PCR, while TCRdb's copy carries only in-frame clones and drops some. The profile covers more than 550,000 clones, with around 91% appearing a single time and more than 30% taken by the ten largest. Input material: memory CD8+ T cells from PBMCs. Receptors originate from a man aged 18-30 years in good health. Some clones in this sample may be carry-over from other donors' samples. The CDR3 runs from the conserved cysteine through the conserved F or W. D genes are given only for firm matches. Rows may omit the clone size; those that give it use once, few, many or a size class.

TRBJ2-3,TRBD2,NA,TRBV11-2,TGTGCCAGCAGCCCGAGGACTAGAGGGGCAGATACGCAGTATTTT,CASSPRTRGADTQYF
TRBJ1-5,NA,NA,TRBV10-3,TGTGCCATCAGTGAGGGCGGCCAGCCCCAGCATTTT,CAISEGGQPQHF
TRBJ2-7,NA,NA,TRBV27,TGTGCCAGCAGTTTTATAAACAGTCGGGGCGAGCAGTACTTC,CASSFINSRGEQYF
TRBJ1-3,NA,NA,TRBV28,TGTGCCAGCACCATGGGTTCTGGAAACACCATATATTTT,CASTMGSGNTIYF
TRBJ1-2,NA,NA,TRBV28,TGTGCCAGCAGTGGGCAGGGTCTTGGCTACACCTTC,CASSGQGLGYTF
TRBJ1-6,TRBD1,NA,TRBV5-1,TGCGCCAGCAGCCCAAGGGACAGCTATAATTCACCCCTCCACTTT,CASSPRDSYNSPLHF
TRBJ1-1,NA,few,TRBV5-5,TGTGCCAGCAGCTTGGAAGGGGGTGCGTTGACTGAAGCTTTCTTT,CASSLEGGALTEAFF
TRBJ1-2,TRBD1,NA,TRBV4-1,TGCGCCAGCAGCCCAGACAGGGGCAACTATGGCTACACCTTC,CASSPDRGNYGYTF
TRBJ2-4,NA,NA,TRBV28,TGTGCCAGCAGTAAGCCAGGTTCGGGCAAAAACATTCAGTACTTC,CASSKPGSGKNIQYF
TRBJ2-1,NA,once,TRBV29-1,TGCAGCGTTCTAGGTGGGAGCTACAATGAGCAGTTCTTC,CSVLGGSYNEQFF
TRBJ2-1,NA,NA,TRBV28,TGTGCCAGCAGTTTACGACAGCCCCCTGCGATCTACAATGAGCAGTTCTTC,CASSLRQPPAIYNEQFF
TRBJ1-1,NA,NA,TRBV4-1,TGCGCCAGCAGCCACGTACAGGGTATGAACACTGAAGCTTTCTTT,CASSHVQGMNTEAFF
TRBJ2-1,TRBD2,NA,TRBV7-9,TGTGCCAGCAGCTTCGAAGGACTAGCGGGAGGATCCGCCTACAATGAGCAGTTCTTC,CASSFEGLAGGSAYNEQFF
TRBJ1-2,TRBD1,NA,TRBV28,TGTGCCAGCAGTTTACTTAAGGACAGGCCGGACGGCTACACCTTC,CASSLLKDRPDGYTF
TRBJ2-5,NA,NA,TRBV27,TGTGCCAGCAGTCCCAACCAATTGGAGACCCAGTACTTC,CASSPNQLETQYF
TRBJ2-5,TRBD1,NA,TRBV7-9,TGTGCCGGCAGCTTAGGGGGCGTGGTTGAGACCCAGTACTTC,CAGSLGGVVETQYF
TRBJ2-1,TRBD2,NA,TRBV10-3,TGTGCCATCGCGGGAGGGCCGGGGAATGAGCAGTTCTTC,CAIAGGPGNEQFF
TRBJ2-5,NA,NA,TRBV2,TGTGCCAGCAGTGAAGTGCGATGGGAGACCCAGTACTTC,CASSEVRWETQYF
TRBJ1-5,NA,NA,TRBV29-1,TGCAGCTCAACGACCGGGCAGGGTGGTCTGAGCAATCAGCCCCAGCATTTT,CSSTTGQGGLSNQPQHF
TRBJ1-4,NA,NA,TRBV5-6,TGTGCCAGCAGCTTGCTGGTAGGGGATGAAAAACTGTTTTTT,CASSLLVGDEKLFF
TRBJ2-5,NA,NA,TRBV2,TGTGCCAGCAGTGGGACAAAAGAGACCCAGTACTTC,CASSGTKETQYF
TRBJ2-2,NA,NA,TRBV28,TGTGCCAGCAGTTATAGGCAGGGAACCTCGAACACCGGGGAGCTGTTTTTT,CASSYRQGTSNTGELFF
TRBJ2-2,NA,NA,TRBV4-1,TGCGCCAGCAGCCACGTAGCGCGCGCGAACACCGGGGAGCTGTTTTTT,CASSHVARANTGELFF
TRBJ2-7,NA,NA,TRBV7-8,TGTGCCAGCAGCCCCAGCCGTTACTATTACGAGCAGTACTTC,CASSPSRYYYEQYF
TRBJ1-3,NA,NA,TRBV5-1,TGCGCCAGCAGCTTGGCGCTACGTGGAAACACCATATATTTT,CASSLALRGNTIYF
TRBJ2-3,TRBD2,NA,TRBV28,TGTGCCAGCAGTTTTCCGCGGGAGGTCACAGATACGCAGTATTTT,CASSFPREVTDTQYF
TRBJ1-3,NA,NA,TRBV18,TGTGCCAGCTCAACTGGGCCCGTCTCTGGAAACACCATATATTTT,CASSTGPVSGNTIYF
TRBJ2-7,NA,once,TRBV5-1,TGCGCCAGCAGCCGGACACGGTACGACGAGCAGTACTTC,CASSRTRYDEQYF
TRBJ2-2,NA,NA,TRBV7-9,TGTGCCAGCAGCTTAGCGCTCGAAGGGGAGCTGTTTTTT,CASSLALEGELFF
TRBJ2-2,NA,NA,TRBV5-8,TGTGCCAGCAGCCCCCGGGACATTGCGAACACCGGGGAGCTGTTTTTT,CASSPRDIANTGELFF
TRBJ2-3,NA,NA,TRBV30,TGTGCCTGGAGTCATACAGGGAGGGTCACAGATACGCAGTATTTT,CAWSHTGRVTDTQYF
TRBJ1-1,NA,NA,TRBV28,TGTGCCAGCAGTTTGTCTAAGTATACTGAAGCTTTCTTT,CASSLSKYTEAFF
TRBJ2-7,NA,once,TRBV2,TGTGCCAGCCGTAGGGAGGCTCGGTACGAGCAGTACTTC,CASRREARYEQYF
TRBJ1-3,TRBD1,NA,TRBV28,TGTGCCAGCAGTCCCAGGGGGAGCCGCTCTGGAAACACCATATATTTT,CASSPRGSRSGNTIYF
TRBJ2-2,TRBD1,few,TRBV5-6,TGTGCCAGCAGCTTCGGGACAGGGAATACCGGGGAGCTGTTTTTT,CASSFGTGNTGELFF
TRBJ2-1,TRBD2,NA,TRBV7-2,TGTGCCAGCAGCTTTAGCGGGGCGAACGAGCAGTTCTTC,CASSFSGANEQFF
TRBJ2-5,NA,NA,TRBV7-3,TGTGCCAGCAGCTCTCGGGGGCGGGAGACCCAGTACTTC,CASSSRGRETQYF
TRBJ1-1,NA,NA,TRBV4-1,TGCGCCAGCAGCCAGGGTCGGGCTTTCTTT,CASSQGRAFF
TRBJ2-7,TRBD1,NA,TRBV10-3,TGTGCCATCAGTGAGTCTAGGGGACAGGGGGCATACGAGCAGTACTTC,CAISESRGQGAYEQYF
TRBJ1-5,NA,NA,TRBV4-3,TGCGCCAGCAGCCAGGGGACCCTTAGCAATCAGCCCCAGCATTTT,CASSQGTLSNQPQHF
TRBJ2-4,TRBD1,NA,TRBV13,TGTGCCAGCAGCTTTAAAACAGGGGGTCTAGCCAAAAACATTCAGTACTTC,CASSFKTGGLAKNIQYF
TRBJ1-2,TRBD1,NA,TRBV29-1,TGCAGCTGTACAGGGGGCTCAAACTATGGCTACACCTTC,CSCTGGSNYGYTF
TRBJ1-1,TRBD1,once,TRBV11-2,TGTGCCAGCAGCCCAGAGGGACAGGGGGCAGCGGAAGCTTTCTTT,CASSPEGQGAAEAFF
TRBJ1-1,NA,NA,TRBV7-9,TGTGCCAGCAGCCCTTTAGTGAACACTGAAGCTTTCTTT,CASSPLVNTEAFF
TRBJ2-3,TRBD1,NA,TRBV6-5,TGTGCCAGCAGTTACGGCCGGGACAGCTTCACAGATACGCAGTATTTT,CASSYGRDSFTDTQYF
TRBJ1-1,NA,NA,TRBV7-9,TGTGCCAGCAGCGCCGGGCTATCGACTGAAGCTTTCTTT,CASSAGLSTEAFF
TRBJ2-5,NA,NA,TRBV29-1,TGCAGCGTTGAAATCGCCCTGGTCTTGCAAGAGACCCAGTACTTC,CSVEIALVLQETQYF
TRBJ2-5,TRBD1,NA,TRBV28,TGTGCCAGCAGTCCGAGCCTGGACAGGGAAGGTGAAGAGACCCAGTACTTC,CASSPSLDREGEETQYF
TRBJ2-7,NA,NA,TRBV28,TGTGCCAGCAGTTTCGAGTGGGGAGCATCCTACGAGCAGTACTTC,CASSFEWGASYEQYF
TRBJ2-1,TRBD2,NA,TRBV7-9,TGTGCCAGCAGCACGAACCTGGGACTAGCGGACTACAATGAGCAGTTCTTC,CASSTNLGLADYNEQFF
TRBJ2-5,NA,NA,TRBV13,TGTGCCAGCAGCGAACAAGAGACCCAGTACTTC,CASSEQETQYF
TRBJ1-2,NA,NA,TRBV6-6,TGTGCCAGCAGCCAGGCCTACACGGAAACAGACTATGGCTACACCTTC,CASSQAYTETDYGYTF
TRBJ2-1,TRBD2,once,TRBV9,TGTGCCAGCAGCCCTAGCGGGAGCTCCTACAATGAGCAGTTCTTC,CASSPSGSSYNEQFF
TRBJ2-1,TRBD2,NA,TRBV4-1,TGCGCCAGCAGCACCGGGACTAGCGGGGCACCGCAGTTCTTC,CASSTGTSGAPQFF
TRBJ1-2,NA,NA,TRBV6-6,TGTGCCAGCAGCCCCCTTGGGGGAGCGGGGGGCTACACCTTC,CASSPLGGAGGYTF
TRBJ2-3,TRBD2,NA,TRBV27,TGTGCCAGCAGTCCTCCGGGACTAGCGCTATTCGGCACAGATACGCAGTATTTT,CASSPPGLALFGTDTQYF
TRBJ2-7,NA,NA,TRBV19,TGTGCCAGTAGTCCAACCCCTAGACAGGCCTACGAGCAGTACTTC,CASSPTPRQAYEQYF